This TCR beta chain was identified during a study of radiation and T cells in renal cell carcinoma. On this clone itself: Antigen: not known.

CDR3 length: 13 amino acids. Germline V gene data show CDR1 as SGHRS and CDR2 as YFSETQ. V was trimmed by 2 bases and J by 2 bases, leaving 7 bases between them. The data were produced by immunoSEQ multiplex PCR, yet TCRdb's version contains in-frame clones alone and is incomplete. Here the sample spans around 29,000 clones, around 85% being singletons. Time point: blood 4 weeks post-SBRT, at nephrectomy. Treatment specified: 15 Gy SBRT to primary tumor, nephrectomy 4 weeks later. Study results and caveats: In blood, top tumor clones expanded by 2 weeks, shrinking by 4.

This material consisted of blood, taken from a patient whose treatment included radiotherapy and nephrectomy. The V and J genes are TRBV5-1 and TRBJ1-1; D gene uncertain. This receptor was taken from a man aged 55 to 70 with renal cell carcinoma. CDR3 DNA: TGCGCCAGCAGCTTCTCAGCCAACACTGAAGCTTTCTTT. This codes for CASSFSANTEAFF.